This TCR beta chain was sequenced in a study of blood T cell repertoires in COVID-19. Study information: The United States, Italy and Spain provided the acute and convalescent COVID-19 samples. PBMCs, B-cell-depleted T cells, or T cells provided the cDNA or gDNA that made up the material.

Trimming took off 2 bases at V and 4 bases at J, with 8 bases between the two ends. CDR1 is LGHNA, CDR2 YSLEER, per germline. The CDR3 sequence is 13 residues long. Original analysis: Amplification of reference gene primers was used by the study to estimate nucleated cell counts. The data were produced by immunoSEQ multiplex PCR, yet TCRdb's version contains in-frame clones alone and is incomplete. The V and J calls and clone size come from that table; D and trimming were worked out from the DNA. The data contain about 380,000 clones, 89% of them singletons. The sequenced material came from peripheral blood. This sequence originates from a man aged 35 to 55 with acute or convalescent COVID-19. The V and J genes are TRBV4-3 and TRBJ1-2; maybe TRBD1 (5 bases). The CDR3 DNA reads as TGCGCCAGCAGCCAATTGGGGGGCTATGGCTACACCTTC. Its protein product is CASSQLGGYGYTF.